This T cell receptor beta chain was observed in a study of cytomegalovirus exposure and HLA in healthy donors. V was clipped by 6 bases and J by 5 bases; unmatched bases: 9. This CDR3 spans 15 amino acids. CDR1 and CDR2 (germline): SNHLY, FYNNEI. PCR was performed using 60 Vbeta and 13 Jbeta primers. Profiled with immunoSEQ multiplex PCR; TCRdb holds only in-frame clones, not every one. The repertoire holds more than 50,000 clones, with about 65% as singletons. Points on this clone: Its target is unknown.

General study points: Several of the most significant clusters appeared linked to common viral pathogens, based on a later analysis. In a later analysis, most CMV-associated TCR beta chains appeared HLA-restricted. Previous analysis showed most TCR beta V segments were productive about 90% or about 30% of the time.

The chain recombines TRBV2 with TRBJ2-1; TRBD2 agrees at 8 bases. Sequencing was done on a sample of PBMCs. The receptor was isolated from a man aged 50 to 60 in good health and CMV-seropositive. CDR3 amino acids: CASRLLAGTNNEQFF. The DNA for the CDR3 is TGTGCCAGCAGGCTCCTAGCGGGTACTAACAATGAGCAGTTCTTC.